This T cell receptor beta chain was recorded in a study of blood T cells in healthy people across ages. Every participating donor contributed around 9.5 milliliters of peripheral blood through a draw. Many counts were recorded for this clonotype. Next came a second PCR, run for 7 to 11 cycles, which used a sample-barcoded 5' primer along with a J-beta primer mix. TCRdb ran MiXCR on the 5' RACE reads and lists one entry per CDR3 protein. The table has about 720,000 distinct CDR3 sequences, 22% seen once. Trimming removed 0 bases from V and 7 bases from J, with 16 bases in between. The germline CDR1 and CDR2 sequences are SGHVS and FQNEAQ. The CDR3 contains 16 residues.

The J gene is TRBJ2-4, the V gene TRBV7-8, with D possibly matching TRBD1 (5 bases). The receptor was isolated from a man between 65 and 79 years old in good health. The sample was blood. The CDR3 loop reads CASSLASGIIRNIQYF. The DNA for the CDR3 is TGTGCCAGCAGCTTAGCATCAGGGATCATTCGTAACATTCAGTACTTC.